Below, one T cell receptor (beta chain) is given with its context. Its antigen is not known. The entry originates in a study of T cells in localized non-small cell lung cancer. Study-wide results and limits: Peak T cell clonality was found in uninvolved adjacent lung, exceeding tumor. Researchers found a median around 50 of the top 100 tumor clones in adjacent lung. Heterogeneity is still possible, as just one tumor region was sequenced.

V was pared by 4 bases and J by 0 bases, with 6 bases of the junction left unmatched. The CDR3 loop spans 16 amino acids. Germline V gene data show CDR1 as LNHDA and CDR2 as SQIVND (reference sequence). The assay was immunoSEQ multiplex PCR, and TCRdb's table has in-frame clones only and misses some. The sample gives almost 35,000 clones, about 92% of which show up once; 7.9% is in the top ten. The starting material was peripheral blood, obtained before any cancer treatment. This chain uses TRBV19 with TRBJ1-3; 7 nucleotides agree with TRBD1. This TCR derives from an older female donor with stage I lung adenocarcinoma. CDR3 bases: TGTGCCAGTAGTAAGATCTCAGGGGGCTCTGGAAACACCATATATTTT. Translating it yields CASSKISGGSGNTIYF.